Listed here is a single T cell receptor beta chain. Antigen specificity is unknown. These data are taken from a study of T cells in Graves' hyperthyroidism and ophthalmopathy. Study-level findings and limits: Blood also contained most expanded thyroid clonotypes above 0.001.

Germline V CDR1 and CDR2: SGHDN, FVKESK. The CDR3 has 12 amino acids. V lost 4 bases and J lost 9, with 12 bases in between. Amplified TCR beta CDR3 regions came from RNA transcripts. When the TCR CDR3 underwent first-round RT-PCR, the HTBI primer set was used. TCRdb passed the multiplex PCR reads through MiXCR, listing each CDR3 protein once. The sample includes roughly 570,000 distinct CDR3 sequences, more than 45% of them seen just once. The sequence derives from an adult woman with Graves' disease, either hyperthyroidism or ophthalmopathy (not recorded which). Source material: peripheral blood or thyroid tissue (not recorded which). This chain links TRBV14 with TRBJ1-1; no reliable D call. This chain's CDR3 is CASSPDRTKAFF. Written as DNA, the CDR3 is TGTGCCAGCAGCCCCGACCGGACTAAAGCTTTCTTT.